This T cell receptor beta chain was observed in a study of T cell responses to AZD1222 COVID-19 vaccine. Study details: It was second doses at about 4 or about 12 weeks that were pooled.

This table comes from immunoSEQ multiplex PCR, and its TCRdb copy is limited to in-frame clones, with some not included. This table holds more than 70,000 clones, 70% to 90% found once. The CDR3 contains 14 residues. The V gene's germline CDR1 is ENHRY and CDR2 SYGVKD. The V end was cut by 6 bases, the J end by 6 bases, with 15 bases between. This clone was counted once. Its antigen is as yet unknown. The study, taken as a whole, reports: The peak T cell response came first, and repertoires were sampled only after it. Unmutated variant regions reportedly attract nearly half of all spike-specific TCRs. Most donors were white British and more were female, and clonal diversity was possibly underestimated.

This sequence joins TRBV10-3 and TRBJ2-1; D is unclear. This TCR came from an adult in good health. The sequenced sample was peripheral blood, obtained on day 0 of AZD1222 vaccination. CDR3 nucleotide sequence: TGTGCCATCAGCGACTCCACCGGTGGCAATGAGCAGTTCTTC. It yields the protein CAISDSTGGNEQFF.